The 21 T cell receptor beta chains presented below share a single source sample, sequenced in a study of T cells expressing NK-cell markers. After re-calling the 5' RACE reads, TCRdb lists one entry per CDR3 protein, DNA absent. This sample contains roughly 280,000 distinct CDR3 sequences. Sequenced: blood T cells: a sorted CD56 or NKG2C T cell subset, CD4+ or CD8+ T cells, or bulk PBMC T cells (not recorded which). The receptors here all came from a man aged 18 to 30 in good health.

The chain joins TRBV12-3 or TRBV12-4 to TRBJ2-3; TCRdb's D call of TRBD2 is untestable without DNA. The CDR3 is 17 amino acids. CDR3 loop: CASGNRTSGILGDTQYF.

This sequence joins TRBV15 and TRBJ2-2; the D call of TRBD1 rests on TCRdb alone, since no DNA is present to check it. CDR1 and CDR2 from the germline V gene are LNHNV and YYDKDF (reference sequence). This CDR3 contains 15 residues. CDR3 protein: CATSRDRGQSGELFF.

The CDR3 loop is CSASGLPGRETDTQYF. The chain is built from TRBV20-1 and TRBJ2-3; the TCRdb D gene call, TRBD2, has no DNA to confirm it. Per the germline V gene, CDR1 is DFQATT and CDR2 is SNEGSKA (reference sequence). The CDR3 runs to 16 residues.

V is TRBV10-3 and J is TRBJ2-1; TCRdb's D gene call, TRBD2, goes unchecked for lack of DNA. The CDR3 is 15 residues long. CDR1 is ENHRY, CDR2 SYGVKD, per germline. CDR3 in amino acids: CAIAERLAGYNEQFF.

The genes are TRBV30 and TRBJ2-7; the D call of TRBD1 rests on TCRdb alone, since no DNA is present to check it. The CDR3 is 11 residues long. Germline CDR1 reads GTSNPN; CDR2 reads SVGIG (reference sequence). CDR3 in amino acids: CAWSPGNEQYF. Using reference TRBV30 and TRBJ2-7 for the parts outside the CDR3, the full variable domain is SQTIHQWPATLVQPVGSPLSLECTVEGTSNPNLYWYRQAAGRGLQLLFYSVGIGQISSEVPQNLSASRPQDRQFILSSKKLLLSDSGFYLCAWSPGNEQYFGPGTRLTVT.

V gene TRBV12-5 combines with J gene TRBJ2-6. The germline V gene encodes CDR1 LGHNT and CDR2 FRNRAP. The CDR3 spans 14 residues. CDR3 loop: CASGLRAGANVLTF.

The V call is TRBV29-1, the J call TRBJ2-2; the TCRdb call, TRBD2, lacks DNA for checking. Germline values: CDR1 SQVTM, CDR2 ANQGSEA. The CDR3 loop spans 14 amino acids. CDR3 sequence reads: CSVRDYTNTGELFF.

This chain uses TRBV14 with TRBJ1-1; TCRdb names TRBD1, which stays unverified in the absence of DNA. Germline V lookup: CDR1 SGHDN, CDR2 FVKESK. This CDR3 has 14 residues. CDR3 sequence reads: CASSLVGVGTEAFF. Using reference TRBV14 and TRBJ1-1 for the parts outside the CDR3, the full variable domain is EAGVTQFPSHSVIEKGQTVTLRCDPISGHDNLYWYRRVMGKEIKFLLHFVKESKQDESGMPNNRFLAERTGGTYSTLKVQPAELEDSGVYFCASSLVGVGTEAFFGQGTRLTVV.

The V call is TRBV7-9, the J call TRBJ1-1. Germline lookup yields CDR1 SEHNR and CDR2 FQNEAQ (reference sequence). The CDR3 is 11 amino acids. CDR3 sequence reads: CASSLESEAFF. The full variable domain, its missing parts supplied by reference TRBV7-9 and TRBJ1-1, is DTGVSQNPRHKITKRGQNVTFRCDPISEHNRLYWYRQTLGQGPEFLTYFQNEAQLEKSRLLSDRFSAERPKGSFSTLEIQRTEQGDSAMYLCASSLESEAFFGQGTRLTVV.

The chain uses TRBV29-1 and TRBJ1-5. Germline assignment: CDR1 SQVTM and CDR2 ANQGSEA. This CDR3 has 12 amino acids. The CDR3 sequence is CSVGEGGQPQHF. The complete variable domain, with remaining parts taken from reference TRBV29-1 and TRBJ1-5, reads SAVISQKPSRDICQRGTSLTIQCQVDSQVTMMFWYRQQPGQSLTLIATANQGSEATYESGFVIDKFPISRPNLTFSTLTVSNMSPEDSSIYLCSVGEGGQPQHFGDGTRLSIL.

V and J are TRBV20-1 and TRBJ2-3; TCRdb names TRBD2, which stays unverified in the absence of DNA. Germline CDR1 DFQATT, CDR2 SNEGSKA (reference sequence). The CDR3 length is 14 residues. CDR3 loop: CSASSLAGGNTQYF.

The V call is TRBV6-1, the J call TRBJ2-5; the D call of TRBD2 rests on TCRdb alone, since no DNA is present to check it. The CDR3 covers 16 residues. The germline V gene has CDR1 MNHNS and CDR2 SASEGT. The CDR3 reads CASSPLGSGRQETQYF.

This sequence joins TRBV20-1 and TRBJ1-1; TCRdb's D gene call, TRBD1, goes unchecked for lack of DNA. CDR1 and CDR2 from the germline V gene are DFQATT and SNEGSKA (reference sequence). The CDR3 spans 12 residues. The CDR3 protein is CSPDRRTGEAFF.

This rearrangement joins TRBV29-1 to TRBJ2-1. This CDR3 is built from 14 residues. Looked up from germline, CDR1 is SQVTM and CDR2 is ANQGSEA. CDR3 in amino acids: CSVEGLLRNNEQFF.

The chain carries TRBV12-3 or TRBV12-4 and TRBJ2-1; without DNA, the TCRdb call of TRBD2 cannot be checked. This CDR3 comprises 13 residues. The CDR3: CASQGGRANEQFF.

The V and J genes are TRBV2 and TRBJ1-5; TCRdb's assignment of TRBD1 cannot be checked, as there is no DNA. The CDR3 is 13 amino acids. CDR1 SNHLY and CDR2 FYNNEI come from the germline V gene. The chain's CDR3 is CASTRQKNQPQHF.

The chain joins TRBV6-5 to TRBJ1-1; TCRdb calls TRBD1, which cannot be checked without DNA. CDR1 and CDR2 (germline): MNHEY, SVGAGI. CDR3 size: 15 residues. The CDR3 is CASSSQGQGNTEAFF.

The CDR3 protein is CASSLVSSGLNNEQFF. V gene TRBV5-1 combines with J gene TRBJ2-1; there is no DNA to check the TCRdb D call of TRBD2. Germline CDR1 reads SGHRS; CDR2 reads YFSETQ. The CDR3 contains 16 residues.

The CDR3 loop reads CSASFGLLTQYF. The V and J genes are TRBV20-1 and TRBJ2-5. The CDR3 consists of 12 residues. The V gene's germline CDR1 is DFQATT and CDR2 SNEGSKA (reference sequence).

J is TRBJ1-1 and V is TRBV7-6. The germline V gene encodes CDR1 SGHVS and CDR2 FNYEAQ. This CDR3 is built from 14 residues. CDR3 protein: CASSLAHRRTEAFF.

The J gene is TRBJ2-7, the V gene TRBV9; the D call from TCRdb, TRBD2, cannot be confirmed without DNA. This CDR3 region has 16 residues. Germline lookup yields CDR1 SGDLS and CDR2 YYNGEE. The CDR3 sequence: CASSVEGSGLAYEQYF.